These 10 T cell receptor beta chains came from one sample sequenced in a study of blood T cell repertoires in COVID-19. Method: immunoSEQ multiplex PCR; TCRdb's copy keeps in-frame clones and lacks some. The data contain some 230,000 clones, 84% of them singletons. The specimen sequenced was peripheral blood. The receptors were sampled from a woman in her 30s who had recovered from COVID-19.

The genes are TRBV5-1 and TRBJ1-4; D call uncertain. The CDR3 spans 13 residues. Germline-derived CDR1 and CDR2 are SGHRS and YFSETQ. Trimming left V 4 bases short and J 0 bases short, with 4 bases between. The CDR3 sequence is CASSPTTNEKLFF. The DNA of the CDR3 is TGCGCCAGCAGCCCAACAACTAATGAAAAACTGTTTTTT. Looking up the rest from reference TRBV5-1 and TRBJ1-4 gives the full variable domain: KAGVTQTPRYLIKTRGQQVTLSCSPISGHRSVSWYQQTPGQGLQFLFEYFSETQRNKGNFPGRFSGRQFSNSRSEMNVSTLELGDSALYLCASSPTTNEKLFFGSGTQLSVL.

CDR3 bases: TGTGCCTGGAGTGTAGGGGCGGACAATCAGCCCCAGCATTTT. It specifies CAWSVGADNQPQHF. The V call is TRBV30, the J call TRBJ1-5; D is possibly TRBD1 (5 bases). The CDR3 loop spans 14 amino acids. V was cut by 0 bases and J by 3 bases, with 9 bases left in between. Germline CDR1 reads GTSNPN; CDR2 reads SVGIG (reference sequence).

J is TRBJ2-7 and V is TRBV11-1; 7 bases align to TRBD1. Trimming cost V 2 bases and J 4 bases; bases outside gene matches: 8. The CDR3 contains 15 residues. Germline CDR1 reads SGHAT; CDR2 reads FQDESV (reference sequence). The CDR3 loop is CASSLSSAGGYEQYF. The DNA for the CDR3 is TGTGCCAGCAGCTTAAGTTCAGCAGGGGGTTACGAGCAGTACTTC.

The chain is built from TRBV5-6 and TRBJ2-3; D is possibly TRBD1 (6 bases). Germline V gives CDR1 SGHDT, CDR2 YYEEEE. Trimming pared 6 bases from V and 5 bases from J, leaving 16 bases between. The length of the CDR3 is 14 residues. DNA for the CDR3: TGTGCCAGCACCAGACCACAGGGAAGAGATACGCAGTATTTT. Its translation is CASTRPQGRDTQYF. Supplemented by reference TRBV5-6 and TRBJ2-3, the full variable domain reads DAGVTQSPTHLIKTRGQQVTLRCSPKSGHDTVSWYQQALGQGPQFIFQYYEEEERQRGNFPDRFSGHQFPNYSSELNVNALLLGDSALYLCASTRPQGRDTQYFGPGTRLTVL.

The gene calls are TRBV30 and TRBJ2-7, with D unresolved. Trimming took off 0 bases at V and 6 bases at J, with 9 bases between the two ends. The CDR3 contains 12 residues. The germline V gene has CDR1 GTSNPN and CDR2 SVGIG (reference sequence). In DNA form, the CDR3 reads TGTGCCTGGAGTGTACTCTTGTCCGAGCAGTACTTC. Translating it yields CAWSVLLSEQYF.

J is TRBJ1-2 and V is TRBV6-5; D is unclear. Germline CDR1 is MNHEY and CDR2 is SVGAGI. The CDR3 covers 14 residues. The V gene lost 2 bases and the J gene lost 2 bases, with 9 bases spanning the gap. CDR3 sequence (DNA): TGTGCCAGCAGTTACGACTACGGGAACTATGGCTACACCTTC. Its protein product is CASSYDYGNYGYTF.

The V and J genes are TRBV11-2 and TRBJ2-1; D may be TRBD1 (6 bases). CDR1 is SGHAT and CDR2 is FQNNGV in the germline V gene. This CDR3 has 18 residues. Trimming removed 10 bases at V and 0 bases at J, with 25 bases between. CDR3 in amino acids: CATWDSKQGLGSYNEQFF. The CDR3 bases are TGTGCCACCTGGGATTCTAAACAGGGTCTAGGCTCCTACAATGAGCAGTTCTTC.

The chain joins TRBV5-5 to TRBJ2-7; 9 bases are shared with TRBD1. J lost 4 bases, V lost 0 bases, and 2 bases had no gene match. The CDR3 extends over 14 amino acids. Germline-derived CDR1 and CDR2 are SGHKS and YYEKEE (reference sequence). Here the CDR3 reads CASSLGGQGYEQYF. The CDR3 DNA is TGTGCCAGCAGCTTGGGGGGACAGGGTTACGAGCAGTACTTC.

A few counts support this clone. This chain links TRBV3-1 (or the pseudogene TRBV3-2) with TRBJ2-1; TRBD2 aligns across 9 bases. The CDR3 is 15 residues long. CDR1 is LGHDT and CDR2 is YNNKEL in the germline V gene (reference sequence). With V trimmed by 6 bases and J by 7 bases, 10 bases remained unmatched. CDR3 in DNA: TGTGCCAGCAGTCCCGGGACTAGCCTGGAGAATGAGCAGTTCTTC. Residues: CASSPGTSLENEQFF.

CDR3 sequence: CSVERGQGKYGYTF. The CDR3 coding sequence is TGCAGCGTAGAAAGGGGACAGGGGAAGTATGGCTACACCTTC. The V gene is TRBV29-1, the J gene TRBJ1-2, with TRBD1 identical over 10 bases. Trimming at V came to 6 bases and at J to 5 bases, leaving 9 bases not matched to a gene. The CDR3 has 14 residues. CDR1 and CDR2 (germline): SQVTM, ANQGSEA.